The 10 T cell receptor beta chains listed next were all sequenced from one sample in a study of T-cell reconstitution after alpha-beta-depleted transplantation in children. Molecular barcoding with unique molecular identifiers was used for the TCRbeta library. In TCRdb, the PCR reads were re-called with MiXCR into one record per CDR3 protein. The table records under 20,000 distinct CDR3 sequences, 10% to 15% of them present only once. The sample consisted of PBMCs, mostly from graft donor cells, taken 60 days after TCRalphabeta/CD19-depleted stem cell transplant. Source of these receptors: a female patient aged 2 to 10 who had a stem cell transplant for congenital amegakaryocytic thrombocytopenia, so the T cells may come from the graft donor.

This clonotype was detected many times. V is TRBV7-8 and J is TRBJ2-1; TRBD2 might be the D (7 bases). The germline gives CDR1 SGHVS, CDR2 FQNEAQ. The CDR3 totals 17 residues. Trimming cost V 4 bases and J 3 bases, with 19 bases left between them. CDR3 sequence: CASSSGRGGVFYNEQFF. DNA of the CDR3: TGTGCCAGCAGCTCAGGGAGGGGGGGGGTATTCTACAATGAGCAGTTCTTC.

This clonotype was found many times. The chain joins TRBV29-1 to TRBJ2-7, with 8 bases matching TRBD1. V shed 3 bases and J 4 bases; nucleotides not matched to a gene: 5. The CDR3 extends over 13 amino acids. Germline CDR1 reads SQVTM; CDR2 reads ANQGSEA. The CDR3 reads CSVDGTGRYEQYF. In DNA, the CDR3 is TGCAGCGTTGACGGGACAGGTAGATACGAGCAGTACTTC.

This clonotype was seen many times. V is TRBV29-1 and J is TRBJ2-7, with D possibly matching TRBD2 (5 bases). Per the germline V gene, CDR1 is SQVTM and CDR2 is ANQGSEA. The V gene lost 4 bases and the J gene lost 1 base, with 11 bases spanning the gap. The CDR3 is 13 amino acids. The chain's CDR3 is CSVGPSGSYEQYF. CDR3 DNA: TGCAGCGTTGGACCTTCGGGGTCCTACGAGCAGTACTTC.

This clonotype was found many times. This chain's CDR3 is CASSLVDGTYYEQYF. In DNA form, the CDR3 reads TGCGCCAGCAGCTTGGTCGATGGGACGTACTACGAGCAGTACTTC. The genes are TRBV5-1 and TRBJ2-7; D possibly uses TRBD1 or TRBD2 (5 bases each). Between the trimmed V and J ends, which lost 0 bases and 3 bases, there was a span of 13 bases. This CDR3 contains 15 residues. CDR1 is SGHRS, CDR2 YFSETQ, per germline.

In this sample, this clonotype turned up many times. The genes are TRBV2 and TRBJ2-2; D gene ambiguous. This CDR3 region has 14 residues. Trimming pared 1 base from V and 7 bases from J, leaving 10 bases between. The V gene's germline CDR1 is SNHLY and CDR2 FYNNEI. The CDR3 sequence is CASSEVRVYGELFF. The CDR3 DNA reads TGTGCCAGCAGTGAAGTTCGAGTTTACGGGGAGCTGTTTTTT. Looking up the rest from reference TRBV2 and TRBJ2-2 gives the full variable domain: EPEVTQTPSHQVTQMGQEVILRCVPISNHLYFYWYRQILGQKVEFLVSFYNNEISEKSEIFDDQFSVERPDGSNFTLKIRSTKLEDSAMYFCASSEVRVYGELFFGEGSRLTVL.

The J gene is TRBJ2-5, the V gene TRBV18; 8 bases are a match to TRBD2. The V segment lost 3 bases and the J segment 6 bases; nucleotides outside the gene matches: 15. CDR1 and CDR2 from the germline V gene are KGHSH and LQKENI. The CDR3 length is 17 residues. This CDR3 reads CASSPVDLTSVIKTQYF. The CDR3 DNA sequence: TGTGCCAGCTCACCGGTGGATCTGACTAGCGTGATAAAGACCCAGTACTTC.

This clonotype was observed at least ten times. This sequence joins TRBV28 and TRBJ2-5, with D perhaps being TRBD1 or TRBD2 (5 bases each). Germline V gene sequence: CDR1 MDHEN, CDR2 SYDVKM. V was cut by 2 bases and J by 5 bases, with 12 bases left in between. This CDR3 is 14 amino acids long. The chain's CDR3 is CASSLEGSWETQYF. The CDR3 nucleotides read TGTGCCAGCAGTTTAGAGGGGAGTTGGGAGACCCAGTACTTC.

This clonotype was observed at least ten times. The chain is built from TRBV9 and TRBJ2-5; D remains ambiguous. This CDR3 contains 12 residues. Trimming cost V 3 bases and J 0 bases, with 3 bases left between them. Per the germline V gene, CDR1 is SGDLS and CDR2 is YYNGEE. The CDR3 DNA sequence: TGTGCCAGCAGCGCGAACCAAGAGACCCAGTACTTC. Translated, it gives CASSANQETQYF.

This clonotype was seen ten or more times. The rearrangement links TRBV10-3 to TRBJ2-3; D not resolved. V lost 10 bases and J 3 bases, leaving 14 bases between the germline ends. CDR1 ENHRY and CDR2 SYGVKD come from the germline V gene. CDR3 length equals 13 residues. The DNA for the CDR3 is TGTGCCACCGCGACTTGGGGTACAGATACGCAGTATTTT. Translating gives CATATWGTDTQYF.

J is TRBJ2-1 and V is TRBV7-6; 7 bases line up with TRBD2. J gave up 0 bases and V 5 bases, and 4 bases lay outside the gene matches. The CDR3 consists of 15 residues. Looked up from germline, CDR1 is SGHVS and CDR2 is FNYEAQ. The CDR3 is CASSRSGNSYNEQFF. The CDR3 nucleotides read TGTGCCAGCAGCCGCAGCGGGAACTCCTACAATGAGCAGTTCTTC.